These T cell receptor beta chains were read from a single sample in a study of human T cells and chemical hapten exposure. TCRdb reprocessed the RACE reads via MiXCR and lists one record per CDR3 protein. Among under 300,000 distinct CDR3 sequences listed, about 7.7% were seen once. Sequencing was performed on whole blood, taken in connection with sensitization to the hapten diphenylcyclopropenone (DPC). These receptors all stem from a young man with alopecia areata. Some clones in this sample may be carry-over from other donors' samples. The CDR3 runs from the conserved cysteine through the conserved F or W. A D gene is named only where the DNA matches it firmly. Clone sizes are given selectively: once, few, many, or a class where the clone is expanded.

few | TRBD1 | TRBJ1-1 | TRBV4-1 | CASSHYRGPTEAFF | TGCGCCAGCAGCCATTACAGGGGGCCAACTGAAGCTTTCTTT
NA | NA | TRBJ1-4 | TRBV4-3 | CASSQDRGFGEKLFF | TGCGCCAGCAGCCAAGATAGAGGGTTTGGTGAAAAACTGTTTTTT
few | TRBD1 | TRBJ1-4 | TRBV29-1 | CSVAVSGQSGSKLFF | TGCAGCGTAGCCGTATCGGGACAGTCTGGGTCAAAACTGTTTTTT
NA | TRBD1 | TRBJ1-1 | TRBV7-9 | CASSYTGGRMTTEAFF | TGTGCCAGCAGCTATACAGGGGGACGGATGACCACTGAAGCTTTCTTT
few | TRBD1 | TRBJ1-4 | TRBV12-3/TRBV12-4 | CAIGITGGPNEKLFF | TGTGCCATTGGCATTACAGGGGGCCCTAATGAAAAACTGTTTTTT
NA | TRBD1 | TRBJ1-5 | TRBV7-2 | CASSFTGGWNQPQHF | TGTGCCAGCAGTTTTACAGGGGGGTGGAATCAGCCCCAGCATTTT
NA | NA | TRBJ1-2 | TRBV10-3 | CAISEPTLPGPRDGYTF | TGTGCCATCAGTGAGCCCACCCTCCCGGGACCGCGGGATGGCTACACCTTC
few | NA | TRBJ2-3 | TRBV18 | CASSPSGSDTQYF | TGTGCCAGCTCACCTTCAGGGTCAGATACGCAGTATTTT
many | NA | TRBJ1-1 | TRBV6-2/TRBV6-3 | CASNIEGVAEAFF | TGTGCCAGCAATATCGAGGGGGTCGCTGAAGCTTTCTTT
few | NA | TRBJ2-7 | TRBV20-1 | CSARETLGGSLEQYF | TGCAGTGCTAGAGAGACTCTTGGGGGATCCCTTGAGCAGTACTTC
NA | TRBD2 | TRBJ2-2 | TRBV20-1 | CSARDRLAGNSNTGELFF | TGCAGTGCTAGAGATCGACTAGCGGGGAACTCGAACACCGGGGAGCTGTTTTTT
few | TRBD2 | TRBJ2-7 | TRBV4-1 | CASSQIPSGVYEQYF | TGCGCCAGCAGCCAAATACCTAGCGGGGTCTACGAGCAGTACTTC
few | NA | TRBJ2-3 | TRBV10-3 | CAISGGGHQVSTDTQYF | TGTGCCATCAGTGGCGGGGGACACCAGGTTAGCACAGATACGCAGTATTTT
few | TRBD1 | TRBJ1-3 | TRBV11-2 | CASRDRGPGNTIYF | TGTGCCAGCAGGGACAGGGGGCCTGGAAACACCATATATTTT
many | NA | TRBJ1-1 | TRBV28 | CASSLGGLGTEAFF | TGTGCCAGCAGTTTAGGGGGCCTCGGCACTGAAGCTTTCTTT
few | NA | TRBJ2-3 | TRBV20-1 | CSARDQGDSTDTQYF | TGCAGTGCTAGAGATCAAGGGGATAGCACAGATACGCAGTATTTT
NA | TRBD2 | TRBJ2-1 | TRBV2 | CASRQLAGGGNEQFF | TGTGCCAGCAGGCAACTAGCGGGGGGCGGGAATGAGCAGTTCTTC
few | NA | TRBJ1-1 | TRBV11-2 | CASSFIPNTEAFF | TGTGCCAGCAGCTTTATCCCGAACACTGAAGCTTTCTTT
NA | NA | TRBJ1-4 | TRBV29-1 | CSVGQALNEKLFF | TGCAGCGTTGGACAGGCATTAAATGAAAAACTGTTTTTT
many | TRBD1 | TRBJ1-1 | TRBV6-5 | CASRVTGAPGTEAFF | TGTGCCAGCAGAGTAACAGGGGCCCCAGGCACTGAAGCTTTCTTT
few | TRBD2 | TRBJ2-4 | TRBV10-2 | CASTQRGVNIQYF | TGCGCCAGCACTCAGCGGGGGGTTAACATTCAGTACTTC
few | NA | TRBJ2-5 | TRBV4-1 | CASSQRESKETQYF | TGCGCCAGCAGCCAACGAGAATCCAAAGAGACCCAGTACTTC
few | NA | TRBJ1-1 | TRBV5-1 | CASSLTERKRAFF | TGCGCCAGCAGCCTGACAGAACGGAAAAGGGCTTTCTTT
NA | TRBD1 | TRBJ2-2 | TRBV7-2 | CASSVRGQGAPGEQFF | TGTGCCAGCAGCGTAAGGGGACAGGGGGCGCCCGGGGAGCAGTTTTTT
many | TRBD1 | TRBJ2-2 | TRBV5-1 | CASSPVGQGVSGELFF | TGCGCCAGCAGCCCTGTGGGACAGGGGGTTTCCGGGGAGCTGTTTTTT
NA | NA | TRBJ1-6 | TRBV27 | CASSSSGGLGTPLHF | NA
few | NA | TRBJ1-2 | TRBV20-1 | CSARPGYYGYTF | TGCAGTGCCCGTCCAGGGTACTATGGCTACACCTTC